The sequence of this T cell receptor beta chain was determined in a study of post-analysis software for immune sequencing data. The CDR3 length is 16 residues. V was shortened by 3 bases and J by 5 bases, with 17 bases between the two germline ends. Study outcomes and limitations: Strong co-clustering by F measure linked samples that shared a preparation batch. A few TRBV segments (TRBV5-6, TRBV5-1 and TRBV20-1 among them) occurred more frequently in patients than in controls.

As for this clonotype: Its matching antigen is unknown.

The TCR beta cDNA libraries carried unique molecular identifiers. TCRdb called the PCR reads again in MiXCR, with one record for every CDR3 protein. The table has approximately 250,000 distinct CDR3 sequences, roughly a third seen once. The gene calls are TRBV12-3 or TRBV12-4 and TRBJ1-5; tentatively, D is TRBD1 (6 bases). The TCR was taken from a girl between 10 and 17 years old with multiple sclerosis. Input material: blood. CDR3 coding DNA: TGTGCCAGCAGTTTCGGGGTGGGGGCAGGAGATCAGCCCCAGCATTTT. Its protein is CASSFGVGAGDQPQHF.